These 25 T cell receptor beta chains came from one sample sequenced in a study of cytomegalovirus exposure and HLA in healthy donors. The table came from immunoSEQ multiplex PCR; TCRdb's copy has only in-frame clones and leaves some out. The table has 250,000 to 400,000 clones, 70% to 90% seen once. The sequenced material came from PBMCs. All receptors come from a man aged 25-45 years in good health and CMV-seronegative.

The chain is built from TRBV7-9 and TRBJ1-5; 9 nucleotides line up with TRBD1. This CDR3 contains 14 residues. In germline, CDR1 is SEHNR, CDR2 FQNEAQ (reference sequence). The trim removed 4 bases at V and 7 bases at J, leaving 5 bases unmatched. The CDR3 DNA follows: TGTGCCAGCAGCTCGGGACAGGGTCGACAGCCCCAGCATTTT. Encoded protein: CASSSGQGRQPQHF.

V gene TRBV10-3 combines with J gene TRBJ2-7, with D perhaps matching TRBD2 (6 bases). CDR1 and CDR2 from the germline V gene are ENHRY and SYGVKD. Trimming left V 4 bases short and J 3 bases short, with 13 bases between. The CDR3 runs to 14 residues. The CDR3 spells CAISATTSDYEQYF. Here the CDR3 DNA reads TGTGCCATCAGTGCGACGACTAGTGACTACGAGCAGTACTTC.

This CDR3 is CASSLDRGNNQPQHF. Written as DNA, the CDR3 is TGTGCCAGTAGTCTGGACAGGGGAAACAATCAGCCCCAGCATTTT. The V and J genes are TRBV19 and TRBJ1-5; 9 nucleotides match TRBD1. Germline CDR1 LNHDA, CDR2 SQIVND (reference sequence). J was trimmed by 3 bases and V by 5 bases; bases with no gene match: 5. The length of the CDR3 is 15 residues.

The CDR3 is CASSTPGTGAYEQYF. The DNA of the CDR3 is TGTGCCAGCAGCACTCCCGGGACAGGGGCCTACGAGCAGTACTTC. V gene TRBV7-8 combines with J gene TRBJ2-7, with 10 positions matching TRBD1. Trimming removed 5 bases from V and 2 bases from J; junction bases left unmatched: 6. The CDR3 has 15 residues. Germline V gene data show CDR1 as SGHVS and CDR2 as FQNEAQ.

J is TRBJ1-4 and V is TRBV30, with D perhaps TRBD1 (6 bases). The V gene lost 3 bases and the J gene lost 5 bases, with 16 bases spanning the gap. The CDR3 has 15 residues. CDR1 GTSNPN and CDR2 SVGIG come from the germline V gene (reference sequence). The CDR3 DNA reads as TGTGCCTGGAGAAAAAACAGGGTCTCGAATGAAAAACTGTTTTTT. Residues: CAWRKNRVSNEKLFF.

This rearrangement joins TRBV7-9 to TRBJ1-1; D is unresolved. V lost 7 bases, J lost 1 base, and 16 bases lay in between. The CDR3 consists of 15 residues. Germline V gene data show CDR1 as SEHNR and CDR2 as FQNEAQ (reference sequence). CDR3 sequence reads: CASTPGVVGNTEAFF. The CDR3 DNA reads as TGTGCCAGCACCCCCGGGGTAGTGGGGAACACTGAAGCTTTCTTT.

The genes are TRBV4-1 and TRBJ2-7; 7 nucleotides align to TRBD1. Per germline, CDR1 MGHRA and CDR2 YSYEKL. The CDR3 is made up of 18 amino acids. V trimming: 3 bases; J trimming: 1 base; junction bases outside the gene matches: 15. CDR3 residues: CASSQNGWPVDRSYEQYF. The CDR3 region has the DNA TGCGCCAGCAGCCAGAATGGGTGGCCCGTGGACAGGTCCTACGAGCAGTACTTC.

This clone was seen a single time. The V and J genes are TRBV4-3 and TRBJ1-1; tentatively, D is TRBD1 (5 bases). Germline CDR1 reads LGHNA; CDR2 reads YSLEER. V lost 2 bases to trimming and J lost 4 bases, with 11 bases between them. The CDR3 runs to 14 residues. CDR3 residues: CASSQSWGGTEAFF. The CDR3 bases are TGCGCCAGCAGCCAATCTTGGGGGGGCACTGAAGCTTTCTTT.

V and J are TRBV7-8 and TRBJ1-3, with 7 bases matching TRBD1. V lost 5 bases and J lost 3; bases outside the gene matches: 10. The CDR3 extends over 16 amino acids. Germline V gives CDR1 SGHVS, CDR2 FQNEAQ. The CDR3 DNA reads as TGTGCCAGCAGCCCGGGGTGGCAGGGGGATGGAAACACCATATATTTT. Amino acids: CASSPGWQGDGNTIYF.

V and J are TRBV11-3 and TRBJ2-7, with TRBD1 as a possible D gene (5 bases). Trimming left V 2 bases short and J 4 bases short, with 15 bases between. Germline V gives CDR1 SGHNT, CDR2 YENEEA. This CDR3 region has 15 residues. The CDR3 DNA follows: TGTGCCAGCAGCTTAACGGCAGGGCCCATGTACGAGCAGTACTTC. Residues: CASSLTAGPMYEQYF.

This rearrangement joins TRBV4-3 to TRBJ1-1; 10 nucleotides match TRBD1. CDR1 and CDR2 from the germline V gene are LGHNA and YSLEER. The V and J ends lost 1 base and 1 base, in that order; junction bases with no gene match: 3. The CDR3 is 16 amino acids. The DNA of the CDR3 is TGCGCCAGCAGCCAAGGACAGGGGGCCCAGAACACTGAAGCTTTCTTT. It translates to CASSQGQGAQNTEAFF.

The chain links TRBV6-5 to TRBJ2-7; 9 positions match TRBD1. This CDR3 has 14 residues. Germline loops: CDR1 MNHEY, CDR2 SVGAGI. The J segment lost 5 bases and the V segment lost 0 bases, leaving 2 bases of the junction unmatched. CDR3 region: CASSYSTGGNEQYF. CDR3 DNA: TGTGCCAGCAGTTACTCGACAGGGGGTAACGAGCAGTACTTC.

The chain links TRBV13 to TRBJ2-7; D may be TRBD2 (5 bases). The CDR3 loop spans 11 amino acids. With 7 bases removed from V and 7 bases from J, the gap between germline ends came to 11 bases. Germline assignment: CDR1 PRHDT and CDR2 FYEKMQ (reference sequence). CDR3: CASMGAGEQYF. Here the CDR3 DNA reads TGTGCCAGCATGGGAGCTGGGGAGCAGTACTTC.

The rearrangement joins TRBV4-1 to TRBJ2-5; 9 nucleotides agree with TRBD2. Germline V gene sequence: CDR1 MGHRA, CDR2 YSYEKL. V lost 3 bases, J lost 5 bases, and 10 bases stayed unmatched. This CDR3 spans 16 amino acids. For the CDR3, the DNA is TGCGCCAGCAGCCAGGGAGGGACTAGCAGGCATGAGACCCAGTACTTC. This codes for CASSQGGTSRHETQYF.

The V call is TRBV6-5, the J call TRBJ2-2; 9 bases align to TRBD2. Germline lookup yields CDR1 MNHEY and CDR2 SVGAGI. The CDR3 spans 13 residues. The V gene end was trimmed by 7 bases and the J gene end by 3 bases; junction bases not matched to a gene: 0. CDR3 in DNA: TGTGCCAGCAAGCGGGGGGACACCGGGGAGCTGTTTTTT. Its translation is CASKRGDTGELFF.

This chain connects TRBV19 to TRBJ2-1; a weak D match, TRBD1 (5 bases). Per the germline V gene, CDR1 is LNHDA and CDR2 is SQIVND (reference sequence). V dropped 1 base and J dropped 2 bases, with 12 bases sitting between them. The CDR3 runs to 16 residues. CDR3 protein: CASSIVGVPTYNEQFF. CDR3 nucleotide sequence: TGTGCCAGTAGTATAGTAGGGGTGCCTACCTACAATGAGCAGTTCTTC.

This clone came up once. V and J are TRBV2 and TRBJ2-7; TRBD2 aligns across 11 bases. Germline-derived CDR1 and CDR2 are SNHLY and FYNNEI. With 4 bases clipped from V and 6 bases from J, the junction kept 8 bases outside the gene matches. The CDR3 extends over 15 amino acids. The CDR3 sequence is CASSGGLAGGREQYF. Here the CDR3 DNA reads TGTGCCAGCAGTGGTGGGCTAGCGGGGGGTCGCGAGCAGTACTTC.

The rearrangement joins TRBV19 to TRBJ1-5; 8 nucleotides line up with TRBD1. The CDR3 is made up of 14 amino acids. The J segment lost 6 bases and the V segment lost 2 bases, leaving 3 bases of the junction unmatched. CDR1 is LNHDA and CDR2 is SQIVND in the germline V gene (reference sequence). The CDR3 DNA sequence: TGTGCCAGTAGTATAATACAGGGGGGTCAGCCCCAGCATTTT. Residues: CASSIIQGGQPQHF.

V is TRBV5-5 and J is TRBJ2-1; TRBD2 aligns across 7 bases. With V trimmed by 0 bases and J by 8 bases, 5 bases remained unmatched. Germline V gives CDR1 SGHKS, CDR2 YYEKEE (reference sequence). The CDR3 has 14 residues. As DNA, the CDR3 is TGTGCCAGCAGCTTGGGACTAGCAATAGATGAGCAGTTCTTC. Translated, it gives CASSLGLAIDEQFF.

The CDR3 loop reads CASSWGAGGYEQYF. The CDR3 bases are TGCGCCAGCAGCTGGGGGGCAGGGGGCTACGAGCAGTACTTC. This chain uses TRBV5-1 with TRBJ2-7; maybe TRBD1 (7 bases). V was shortened by 3 bases and J by 3 bases, with 13 bases between the two germline ends. Germline V gene data show CDR1 as SGHRS and CDR2 as YFSETQ. This CDR3 contains 14 residues.

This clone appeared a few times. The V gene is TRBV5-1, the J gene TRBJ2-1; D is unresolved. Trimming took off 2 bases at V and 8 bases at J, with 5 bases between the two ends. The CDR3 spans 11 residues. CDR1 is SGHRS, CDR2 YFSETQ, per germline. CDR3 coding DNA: TGCGCCAGCAGCTTAATCGATGAGCAGTTCTTC. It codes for CASSLIDEQFF.

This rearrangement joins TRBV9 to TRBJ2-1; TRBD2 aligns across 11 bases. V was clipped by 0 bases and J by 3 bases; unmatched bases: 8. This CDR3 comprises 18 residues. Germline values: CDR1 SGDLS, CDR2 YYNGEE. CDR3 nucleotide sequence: TGTGCCAGCAGCGTAGGTACTAGCGGGGGCCCCGGCTACAATGAGCAGTTCTTC. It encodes CASSVGTSGGPGYNEQFF.

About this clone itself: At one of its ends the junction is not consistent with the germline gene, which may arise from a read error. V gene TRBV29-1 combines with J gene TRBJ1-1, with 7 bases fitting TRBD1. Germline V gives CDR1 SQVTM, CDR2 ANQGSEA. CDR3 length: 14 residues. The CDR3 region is CSAERGPRRTEAFF. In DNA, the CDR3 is TGCAGCGCTGAAAGGGGGCCACGACGCACTGAAGCTTTCTTT.

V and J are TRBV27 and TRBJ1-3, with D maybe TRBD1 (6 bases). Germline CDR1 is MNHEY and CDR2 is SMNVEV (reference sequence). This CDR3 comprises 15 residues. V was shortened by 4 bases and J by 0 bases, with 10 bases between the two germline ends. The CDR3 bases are TGTGCCAGCAGTTCAGGACAGTACTCTGGAAACACCATATATTTT. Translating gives CASSSGQYSGNTIYF.

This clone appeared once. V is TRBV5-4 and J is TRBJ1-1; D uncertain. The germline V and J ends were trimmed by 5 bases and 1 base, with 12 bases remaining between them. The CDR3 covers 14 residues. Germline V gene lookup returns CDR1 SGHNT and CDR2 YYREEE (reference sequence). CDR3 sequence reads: CASRASHGNTEAFF. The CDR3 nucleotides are TGTGCCAGCAGAGCGTCTCATGGGAACACTGAAGCTTTCTTT.